This TCR beta chain was identified in a study of tumor-infiltrating lymphocytes in primary liver carcinoma. Total RNA and DNA came together from 20-30 mg of bulk tissue without cell sorting. CDR1 is MNHEY and CDR2 is SVGAGI in the germline V gene. The CDR3 consists of 15 residues. The table lists this clonotype with many counts. Since a much larger clone is just one base distant, this may be a read error. A primer in the constant region served to generate TCR beta cDNA from roughly 450 ng of total RNA. Nested multiplex PCR, run for three rounds with slightly modified ARM-PCR, yielded TCR beta libraries. The opening two PCR rounds, approximately 10 cycles each, paired TRBV1-TRBV30 forward primers with a C-beta reverse primer. TCRdb independently ran MiXCR on the multiplex PCR reads; one entry per CDR3 protein. This table has tens of thousands of distinct CDR3 sequences, over 70% appearing once.

Sequenced input: liver tumor tissue from sampling region 2. Subset defined: tumor region T2, inferior pole. The TCR comes from a man in his forties or fifties with primary liver carcinoma and hepatitis B virus infection. The V gene is TRBV6-5, the J gene TRBJ2-3, with 7 bases aligning to TRBD1. The CDR3 reads CTSRTPKTGLDTQYF. The CDR3 DNA reads TGTACCAGCAGAACCCCAAAGACAGGGTTAGATACGCAGTATTTT.